The subject of this entry is one T cell receptor beta chain. This entry belongs to a study of blood T cell repertoires in COVID-19. Study at large: The samples span acute and convalescent COVID-19 from the United States, Italy and Spain. In each case, the material was cDNA or gDNA derived from T cells, B-cell-depleted T cells, or PBMCs.

How the authors handled the data: Nucleated cell number was recorded as an estimate derived from reference gene primer amplification. Sequenced by immunoSEQ multiplex PCR; TCRdb stores in-frame clones only, minus some. V and J calls plus clone size are reproduced from that table; the DNA served to infer D and trimming. The sample holds roughly 86,000 clones, roughly 78% seen once. Germline V gene data show CDR1 as MNHEY and CDR2 as SMNVEV (reference sequence). Losses at the gene ends were 7 bases for V and 5 bases for J; bases not matched to a gene: 11. CDR3 length: 16 residues. The sample taken for sequencing was peripheral blood. The sequence was obtained from a human donor in a cohort sampled during active COVID-19. The gene calls are TRBV27 and TRBJ2-2; 9 bases match TRBD1. The CDR3 region is CASTQQGAVRTGELFF. CDR3 nucleotides: TGTGCCAGCACTCAACAGGGGGCTGTGAGAACCGGGGAGCTGTTTTTT.